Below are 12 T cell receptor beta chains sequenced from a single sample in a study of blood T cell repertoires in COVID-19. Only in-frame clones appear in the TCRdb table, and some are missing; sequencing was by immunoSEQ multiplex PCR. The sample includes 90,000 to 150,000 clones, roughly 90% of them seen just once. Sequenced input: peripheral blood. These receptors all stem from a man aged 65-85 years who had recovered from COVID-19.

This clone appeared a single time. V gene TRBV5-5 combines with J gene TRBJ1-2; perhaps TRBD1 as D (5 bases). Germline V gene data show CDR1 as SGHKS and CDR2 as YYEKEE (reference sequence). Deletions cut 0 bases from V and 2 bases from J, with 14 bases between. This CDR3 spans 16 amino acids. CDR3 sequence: CASSLEFRALNYGYTF. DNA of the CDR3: TGTGCCAGCAGCTTGGAATTCAGGGCTCTGAACTATGGCTACACCTTC.

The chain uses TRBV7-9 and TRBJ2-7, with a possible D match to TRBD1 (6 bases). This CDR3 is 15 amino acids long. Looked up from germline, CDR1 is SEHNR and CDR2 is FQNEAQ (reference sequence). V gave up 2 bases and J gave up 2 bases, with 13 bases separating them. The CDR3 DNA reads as TGTGCCAGCAGCTTATCAGGGGATTTGGCCTACGAGCAGTACTTC. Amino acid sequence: CASSLSGDLAYEQYF.

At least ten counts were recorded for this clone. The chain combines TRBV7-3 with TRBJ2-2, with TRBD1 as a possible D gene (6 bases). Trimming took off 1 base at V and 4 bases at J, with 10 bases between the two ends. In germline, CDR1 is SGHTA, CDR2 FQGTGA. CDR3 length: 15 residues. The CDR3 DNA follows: TGTGCCAGCAGCTTAATAGCCAGGGGCACCGGGGAGCTGTTTTTT. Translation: CASSLIARGTGELFF.

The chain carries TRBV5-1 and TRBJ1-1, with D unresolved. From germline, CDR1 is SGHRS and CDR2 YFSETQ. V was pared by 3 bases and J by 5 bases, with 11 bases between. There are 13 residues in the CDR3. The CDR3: CASSSLTGTEAFF. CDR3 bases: TGCGCCAGCAGCTCCCTAACGGGAACTGAAGCTTTCTTT.

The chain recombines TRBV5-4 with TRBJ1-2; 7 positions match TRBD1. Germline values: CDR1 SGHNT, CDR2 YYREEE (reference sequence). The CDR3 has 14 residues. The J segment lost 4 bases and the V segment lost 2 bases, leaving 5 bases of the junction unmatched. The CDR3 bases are TGTGCCAGCAGCTTTGGGGCAGGGGGCTATGGCTACACCTTC. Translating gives CASSFGAGGYGYTF.

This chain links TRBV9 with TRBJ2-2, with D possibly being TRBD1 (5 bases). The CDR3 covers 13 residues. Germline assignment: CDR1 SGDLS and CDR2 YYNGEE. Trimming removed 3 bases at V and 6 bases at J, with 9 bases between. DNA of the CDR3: TGTGCCAGCAGCGCCGGACACCCCGGGGAGCTGTTTTTT. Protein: CASSAGHPGELFF.

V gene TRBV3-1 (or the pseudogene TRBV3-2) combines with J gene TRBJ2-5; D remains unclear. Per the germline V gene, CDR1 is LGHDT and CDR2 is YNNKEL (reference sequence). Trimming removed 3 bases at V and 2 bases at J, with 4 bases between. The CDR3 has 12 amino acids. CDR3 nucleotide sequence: TGTGCCAGCAGCCAGCGACAAGAGACCCAGTACTTC. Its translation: CASSQRQETQYF.

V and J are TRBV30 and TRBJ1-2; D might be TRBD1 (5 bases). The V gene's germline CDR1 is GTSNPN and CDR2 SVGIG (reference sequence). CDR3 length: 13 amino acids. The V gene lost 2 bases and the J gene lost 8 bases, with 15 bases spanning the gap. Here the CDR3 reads CAWSPLTVRGYTF. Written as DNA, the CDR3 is TGTGCCTGGAGTCCCCTGACAGTTCGCGGCTACACCTTC.

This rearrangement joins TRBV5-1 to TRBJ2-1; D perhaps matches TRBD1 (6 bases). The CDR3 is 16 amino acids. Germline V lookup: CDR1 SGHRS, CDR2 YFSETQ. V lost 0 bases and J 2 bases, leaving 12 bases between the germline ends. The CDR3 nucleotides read TGCGCCAGCAGCTTGGTCGGGGACACCACCTACAATGAGCAGTTCTTC. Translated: CASSLVGDTTYNEQFF.

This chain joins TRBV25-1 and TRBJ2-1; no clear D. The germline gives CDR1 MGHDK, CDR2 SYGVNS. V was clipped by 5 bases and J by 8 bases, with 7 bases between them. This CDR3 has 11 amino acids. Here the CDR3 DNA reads TGTGCCAGCAGTTTCACAGATGAGCAGTTCTTC. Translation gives CASSFTDEQFF. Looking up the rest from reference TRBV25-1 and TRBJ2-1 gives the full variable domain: EADIYQTPRYLVIGTGKKITLECSQTMGHDKMYWYQQDPGMELHLIHYSYGVNSTEKGDLSSESTVSRIRTEHFPLTLESARPSHTSQYLCASSFTDEQFFGPGTRLTVL.

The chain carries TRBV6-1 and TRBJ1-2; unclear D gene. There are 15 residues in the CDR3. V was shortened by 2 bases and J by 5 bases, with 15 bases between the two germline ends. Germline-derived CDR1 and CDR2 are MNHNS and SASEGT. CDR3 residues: CASSEMGGLGYGYTF. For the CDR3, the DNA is TGTGCCAGCAGTGAAATGGGCGGGCTGGGGTATGGCTACACCTTC.

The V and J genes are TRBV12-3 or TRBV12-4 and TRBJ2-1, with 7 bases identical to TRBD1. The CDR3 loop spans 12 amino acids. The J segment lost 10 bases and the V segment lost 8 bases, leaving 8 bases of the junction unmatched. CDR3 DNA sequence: TGTGCCAGCGCAGGGGGAATTGGGGAGCAGTTCTTC. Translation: CASAGGIGEQFF.